Here is one T cell receptor beta chain with its context. Its target is not known. This sample was included in a study of blood T cells in healthy people across ages. Across the study: With template switching, about one barcoded beta molecule was captured per two T cells. Overall study results and limits: The unknown donor CMV status may have confounded expanded clonotype changes.

A J-beta primer mix and a sample-barcoded 5' primer were used in a second PCR of roughly 6 to 12 cycles. TCRdb re-called the 5' RACE reads through MiXCR, storing one row per CDR3 protein. The sample lists about 380,000 distinct CDR3 sequences, roughly half occurring once. The clonotype comes from a man aged 60-69 years in good health. Sequencing was done on a sample of blood.

The CDR3 is CASSQRRLAGVETQYF. The CDR3 bases are TGTGCCAGCAGTCAGCGAAGACTAGCGGGAGTAGAGACCCAGTACTTC. The gene calls are TRBV27 and TRBJ2-5, with TRBD2 identical over 12 bases. The CDR3 totals 16 residues. V lost 5 bases, J lost 4 bases, and 8 bases stayed unmatched. CDR1 MNHEY and CDR2 SMNVEV come from the germline V gene (reference sequence).